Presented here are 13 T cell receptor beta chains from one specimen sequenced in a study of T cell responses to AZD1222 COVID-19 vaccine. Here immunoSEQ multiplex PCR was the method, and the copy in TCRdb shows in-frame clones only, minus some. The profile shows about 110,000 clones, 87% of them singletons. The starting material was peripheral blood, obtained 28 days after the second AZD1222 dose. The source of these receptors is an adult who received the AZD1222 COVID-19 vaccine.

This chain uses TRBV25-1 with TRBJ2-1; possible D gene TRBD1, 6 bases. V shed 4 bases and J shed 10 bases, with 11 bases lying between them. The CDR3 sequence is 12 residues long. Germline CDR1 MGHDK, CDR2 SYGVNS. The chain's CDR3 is CASSAGDREQFF. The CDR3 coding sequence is TGTGCCAGCAGTGCAGGGGACCGGGAGCAGTTCTTC.

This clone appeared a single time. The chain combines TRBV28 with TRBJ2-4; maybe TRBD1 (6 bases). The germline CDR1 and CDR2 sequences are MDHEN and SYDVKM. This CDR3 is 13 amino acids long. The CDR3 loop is CDPYRANKNIQYF. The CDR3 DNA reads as TGTGACCCGTACAGGGCGAACAAAAACATTCAGTACTTC.

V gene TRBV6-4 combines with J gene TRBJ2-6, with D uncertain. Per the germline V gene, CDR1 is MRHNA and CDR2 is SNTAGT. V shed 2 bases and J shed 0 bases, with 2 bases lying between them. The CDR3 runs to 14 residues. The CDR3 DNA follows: TGTGCCAGCAGTGACAACTCTGGGGCCAACGTCCTGACTTTC. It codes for CASSDNSGANVLTF.

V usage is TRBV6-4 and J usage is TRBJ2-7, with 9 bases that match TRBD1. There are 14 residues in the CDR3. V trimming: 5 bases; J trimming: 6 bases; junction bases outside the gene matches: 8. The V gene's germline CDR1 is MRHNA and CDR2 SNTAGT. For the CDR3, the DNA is TGTGCCAGCAGTCCCGGGACAGGGTCAGGCGAGCAGTACTTC. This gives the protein CASSPGTGSGEQYF.

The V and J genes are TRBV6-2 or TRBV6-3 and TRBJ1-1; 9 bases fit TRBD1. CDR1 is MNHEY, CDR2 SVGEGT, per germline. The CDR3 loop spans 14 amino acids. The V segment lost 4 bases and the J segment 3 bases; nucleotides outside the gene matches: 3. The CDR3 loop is CASSSDRGYTEAFF. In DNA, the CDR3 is TGTGCCAGCAGTTCGGACAGGGGCTACACTGAAGCTTTCTTT.

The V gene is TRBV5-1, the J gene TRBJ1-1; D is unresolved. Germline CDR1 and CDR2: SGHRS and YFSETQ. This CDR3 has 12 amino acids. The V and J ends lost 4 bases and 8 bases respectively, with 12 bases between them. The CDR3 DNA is TGCGCCAGCAGCCGTCCGGGGTTGGAAGCTTTCTTT. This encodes CASSRPGLEAFF.

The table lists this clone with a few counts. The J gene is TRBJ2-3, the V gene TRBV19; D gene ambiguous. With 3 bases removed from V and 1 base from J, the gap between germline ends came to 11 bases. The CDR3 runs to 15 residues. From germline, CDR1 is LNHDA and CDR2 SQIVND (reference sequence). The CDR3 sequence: CASSISSRGTDTQYF. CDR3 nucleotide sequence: TGTGCCAGTAGTATTTCCTCCAGAGGCACAGATACGCAGTATTTT. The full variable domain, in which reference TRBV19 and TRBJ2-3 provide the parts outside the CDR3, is DGGITQSPKYLFRKEGQNVTLSCEQNLNHDAMYWYRQDPGQGLRLIYYSQIVNDFQKGDIAEGYSVSREKKESFPLTVTSAQKNPTAFYLCASSISSRGTDTQYFGPGTRLTVL.

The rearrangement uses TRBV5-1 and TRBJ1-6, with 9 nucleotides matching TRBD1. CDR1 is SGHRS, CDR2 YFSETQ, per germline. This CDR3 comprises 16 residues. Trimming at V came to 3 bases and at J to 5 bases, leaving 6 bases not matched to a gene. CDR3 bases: TGCGCCAGCAGCTCCGGGACAGGGAGGGATAATTCACCCCTCCACTTT. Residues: CASSSGTGRDNSPLHF.

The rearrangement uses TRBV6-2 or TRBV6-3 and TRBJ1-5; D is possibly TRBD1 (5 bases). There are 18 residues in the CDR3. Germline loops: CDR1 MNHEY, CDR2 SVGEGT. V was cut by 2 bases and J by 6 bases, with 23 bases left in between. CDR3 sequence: CASSYGLWIGGRIQPQHF. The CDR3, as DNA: TGTGCCAGCAGTTACGGGCTATGGATTGGGGGACGGATTCAGCCCCAGCATTTT.

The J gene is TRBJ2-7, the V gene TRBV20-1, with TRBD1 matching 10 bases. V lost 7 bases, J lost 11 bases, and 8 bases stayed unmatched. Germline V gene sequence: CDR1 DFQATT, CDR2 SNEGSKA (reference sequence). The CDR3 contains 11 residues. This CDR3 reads CSVTDRGLEYF. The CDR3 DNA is TGCAGTGTTACCGACAGGGGGCTGGAGTACTTC.

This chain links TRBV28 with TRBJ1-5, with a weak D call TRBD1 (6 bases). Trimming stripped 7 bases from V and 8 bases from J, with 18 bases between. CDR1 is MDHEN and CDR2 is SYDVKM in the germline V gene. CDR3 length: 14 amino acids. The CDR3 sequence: CASTLGGMGEPQHF. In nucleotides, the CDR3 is TGTGCCAGCACCCTAGGGGGGATGGGGGAGCCCCAGCATTTT. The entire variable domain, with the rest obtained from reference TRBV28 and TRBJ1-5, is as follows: DVKVTQSSRYLVKRTGEKVFLECVQDMDHENMFWYRQDPGLGLRLIYFSYDVKMKEKGDIPEGYSVSREKKERFSLILESASTNQTSMYLCASTLGGMGEPQHFGDGTRLSIL.

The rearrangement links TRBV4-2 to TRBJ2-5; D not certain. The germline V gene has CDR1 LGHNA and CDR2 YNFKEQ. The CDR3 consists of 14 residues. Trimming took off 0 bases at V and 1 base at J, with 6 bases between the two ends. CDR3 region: CASSQDGRQETQYF. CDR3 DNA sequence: TGTGCCAGCAGCCAAGATGGTCGCCAAGAGACCCAGTACTTC.

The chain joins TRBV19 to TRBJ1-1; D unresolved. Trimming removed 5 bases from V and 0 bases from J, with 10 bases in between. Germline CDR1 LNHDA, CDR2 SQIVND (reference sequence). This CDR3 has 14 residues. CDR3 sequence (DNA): TGTGCCAGTAGTCTGATGGGATTGAACACTGAAGCTTTCTTT. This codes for CASSLMGLNTEAFF.